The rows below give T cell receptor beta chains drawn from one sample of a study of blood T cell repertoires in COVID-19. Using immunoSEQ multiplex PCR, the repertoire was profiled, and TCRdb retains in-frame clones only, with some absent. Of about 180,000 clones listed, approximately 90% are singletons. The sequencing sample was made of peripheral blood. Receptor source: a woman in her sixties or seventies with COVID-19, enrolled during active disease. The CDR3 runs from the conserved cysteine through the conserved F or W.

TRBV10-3	CAISGTGYYGYTF
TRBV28	CASSLPYRSQETQYF
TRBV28	CASSLAGQGDEKLFF
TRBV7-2	CASRRRDRDLNTEAFF
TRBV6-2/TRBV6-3	CASSYHSQDQPQHF
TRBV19	CASSGRDMDTEAFF
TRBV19	CASSIGQGAYSNQPQHF
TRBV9	CASSVVGSGDQETQYF
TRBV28	CASSLGDRSSYEQYF
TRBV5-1	CASSPGPSGPNTGELFF
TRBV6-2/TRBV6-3	CASSKVGGGQPQHF
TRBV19	CASSTGTEYEQYF
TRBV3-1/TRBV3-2	CASSLLPGGNLAKNIQYF
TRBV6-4	CASSEQGVADTQYF
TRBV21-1	CASSKRGPGKGAEAFF
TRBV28	CASSFTRQGSSYNEQFF
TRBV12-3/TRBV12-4	CASLLTGNQPQHF
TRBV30	CAWSRGGIDTQYF
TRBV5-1	CASSLGQGGTQYF
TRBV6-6	CASSYLAMDEQFF
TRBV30	CAWEGGSVETQYF
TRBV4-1	CASSHGTGGGYEQYF
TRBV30	CAWSGGRNEQFF
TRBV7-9	CASSLDGQNTDTQYF
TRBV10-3	CAISEQTGLNEKLFF
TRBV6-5	CASMADRDTYNEQFF